This entry features one T cell receptor beta chain sequence. Its antigen remains unidentified. This sample was included in a study of PD-1 blockade in classical Hodgkin lymphoma. Whole-study context: Patients received nivolumab 3 mg/kg intravenously every 2 weeks. Whole-study results and caveats: Differences between repertoires have undefined causes, possibly disease activity or prior therapy. Baseline diversity resembling that of newly diagnosed patients was seen in complete responders.

Some clones are missing from TCRdb's copy, which holds only in-frame ones; the method was immunoSEQ multiplex PCR. The table includes under 110,000 clones, around 88% detected once. Relapse after autologous stem cell transplantation occurred in every patient, and brentuximab vedotin exposure varied. The origin of this receptor is a human donor with classical Hodgkin lymphoma. The starting material was peripheral blood mononuclear cells (PBMCs), obtained before the second cycle of nivolumab.

CDR3 coding DNA: TGTGCCAGCAGCTTAGGACTATTAAACTACGAGCAGTACTTC. Protein product: CASSLGLLNYEQYF. V and J are TRBV7-2 and TRBJ2-7, with D perhaps matching TRBD2 (5 bases). This CDR3 spans 14 amino acids. The V gene lost 1 base and the J gene lost 3 bases, with 10 bases spanning the gap. Germline V lookup: CDR1 SGHTA, CDR2 FQGNSA.